The 10 T cell receptor beta chains below were found in one sample sequenced in a study of T cell repertoires in cytomegalovirus infection. Using its own MiXCR run on the reads, TCRdb lists one record per CDR3 protein. The sample has hundreds of thousands of distinct CDR3 sequences, 25% to 30% seen once. What these receptors recognize is not known. Here the sequenced sample was cultured PBMCs, taken from culture after CMV antigen stimulation. The receptors originated from a human donor in good health (CMV status not recorded). Some clones in this sample may be carry-over from other donors' samples.

Ten or more counts support this clonotype. The chain recombines TRBV7-2 with TRBJ2-3; TRBD2 matches 12 bases. The CDR3 has 17 amino acids. J gave up 1 base and V 1 base, and 3 bases lay outside the gene matches. Germline V gene data show CDR1 as SGHTA and CDR2 as FQGNSA. CDR3 coding DNA: TGTGCCAGCAGCTTAGGACTAGCGGGAGTCGGCACAGATACGCAGTATTTT. Protein product: CASSLGLAGVGTDTQYF.

This clonotype was seen more than once but under ten times. The J gene is TRBJ1-2, the V gene TRBV7-2; no reliable D call. CDR1 and CDR2 (germline): SGHTA, FQGNSA. V was shortened by 4 bases and J by 4 bases, with 10 bases between the two germline ends. The CDR3 spans 13 residues. The CDR3 spells CASSSPGSYGYTF. CDR3 sequence (DNA): TGTGCCAGCAGCTCCCCGGGAAGCTATGGCTACACCTTC. The full variable domain, completed using reference TRBV7-2 and TRBJ1-2, is GAGVSQSPSNKVTEKGKDVELRCDPISGHTALYWYRQSLGQGLEFLIYFQGNSAPDKSGLPSDRFSAERTGGSVSTLTIQRTQQEDSAVYLCASSSPGSYGYTFGSGTRLTVV.

The chain couples TRBV7-9 to TRBJ2-7, with TRBD2 matching over 15 bases. The ends lost 5 bases at V and 7 bases at J; junction bases unmatched: 3. Germline loops: CDR1 SEHNR, CDR2 FQNEAQ (reference sequence). The CDR3 spans 14 residues. In nucleotides, the CDR3 is TGTGCCAGCAGCCGGGGACTAGCGGGGGGAGAGCAGTACTTC. It specifies CASSRGLAGGEQYF.

This clonotype was seen ten or more times. The chain recombines TRBV27 with TRBJ2-1, with 11 bases matching TRBD2. The CDR3 contains 16 residues. The junction had 7 bases not matched to a gene; V was cut back by 5 bases and J by 4 bases. Germline values: CDR1 MNHEY, CDR2 SMNVEV (reference sequence). CDR3 region: CASSATSGTRYNEQFF. CDR3 DNA: TGTGCCAGCAGTGCGACTAGCGGGACACGTTACAATGAGCAGTTCTTC.

This chain connects TRBV6-6 to TRBJ1-4; D uncertain. The CDR3 is made up of 14 amino acids. The germline gives CDR1 MNHNY, CDR2 SVGAGI (reference sequence). V was pared by 5 bases and J by 8 bases, with 15 bases between. The CDR3 nucleotides read TGTGCCAGCAGTGCGCCACTGGCTGGGGAAAAACTGTTTTTT. It yields the protein CASSAPLAGEKLFF.

V gene TRBV7-2 combines with J gene TRBJ2-2; 8 bases match TRBD1. V dropped 1 base and J dropped 7; count of bases not matched to a gene: 8. CDR1 and CDR2 (germline): SGHTA, FQGNSA. The CDR3 is 16 amino acids. Written as DNA, the CDR3 is TGTGCCAGCAGCTTAGAGGCCAGGGGGCTAAACGGGGAGCTGTTTTTT. This translates into CASSLEARGLNGELFF.

This clonotype was recorded a few times. The chain joins TRBV12-3 or TRBV12-4 to TRBJ2-1, with 8 bases lining up with TRBD1. Unmatched junction bases numbered 5, after V lost 7 bases and J lost 0 bases. The CDR3 is 15 residues long. The CDR3 nucleotides are TGTGCCAGCAAGTTAGACAGGGGCTCCTACAATGAGCAGTTCTTC. Translated: CASKLDRGSYNEQFF.

This clonotype was observed at least ten times. The rearrangement links TRBV7-8 to TRBJ2-7, with 8 positions matching TRBD1. Germline V CDR1 and CDR2: SGHVS, FQNEAQ. The CDR3 sequence is 16 residues long. V lost 5 bases, J lost 7 bases, and 16 bases stayed unmatched. This CDR3 is CASSPELTGGSSEQYF. Written as DNA, the CDR3 is TGTGCCAGCAGCCCAGAACTCACAGGGGGTAGTAGTGAGCAGTACTTC.

The chain uses TRBV20-1 and TRBJ1-2, with D hard to call. The V gene lost 0 bases and the J gene lost 4 bases, with 12 bases spanning the gap. Per the germline V gene, CDR1 is DFQATT and CDR2 is SNEGSKA (reference sequence). CDR3 length: 14 residues. The CDR3 reads CSARDRPQGYGYTF. Here the CDR3 DNA reads TGCAGTGCTAGAGACAGGCCACAAGGCTATGGCTACACCTTC.

CDR3 sequence (DNA): TGTGCCAGCAGCTTGGGGTCGGGAACCACTGAAGCTTTCTTT. It encodes CASSLGSGTTEAFF. The V and J genes are TRBV5-6 and TRBJ1-1; D not certain. Between the trimmed V and J ends, which lost 0 bases and 4 bases, there was a span of 10 bases. Germline V gene data show CDR1 as SGHDT and CDR2 as YYEEEE. This CDR3 contains 14 residues.